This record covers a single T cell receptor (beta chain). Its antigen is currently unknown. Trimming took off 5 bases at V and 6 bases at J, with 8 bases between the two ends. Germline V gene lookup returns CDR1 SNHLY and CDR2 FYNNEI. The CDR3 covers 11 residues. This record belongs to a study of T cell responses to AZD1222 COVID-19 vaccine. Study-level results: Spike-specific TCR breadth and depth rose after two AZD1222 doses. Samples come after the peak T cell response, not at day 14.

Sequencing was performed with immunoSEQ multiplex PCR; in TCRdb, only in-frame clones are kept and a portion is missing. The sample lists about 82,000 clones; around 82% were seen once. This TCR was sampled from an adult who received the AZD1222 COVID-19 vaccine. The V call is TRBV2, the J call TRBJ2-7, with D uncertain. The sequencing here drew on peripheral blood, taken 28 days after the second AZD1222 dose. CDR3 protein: CASSRTAEQYF. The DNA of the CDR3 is TGTGCCAGCAGTCGGACGGCCGAGCAGTACTTC.